A single sample gave rise to the 11 T cell receptor beta chains below, sequenced in a study of blood T cell repertoires in COVID-19. Clones were read by immunoSEQ multiplex PCR, and TCRdb kept only the in-frame ones, dropping some. This table has some 210,000 clones, 84% appearing once. The sequenced material came from peripheral blood. The receptors originated from a woman aged 70-85 years with active or convalescent COVID-19.

The chain uses TRBV23-1 and TRBJ1-1, with 12 bases fitting TRBD1. TRBV23-1 is an open reading frame whose function is uncertain. The CDR3 contains 14 residues. With 4 bases clipped from V and 10 bases from J, the junction kept 7 bases outside the gene matches. The CDR3 region is CASSPGTGGRGAFF. CDR3 DNA sequence: TGCGCCAGCAGTCCCGGGACAGGGGGCAGGGGAGCTTTCTTT.

The chain has TRBV4-1 and TRBJ2-7; TRBD2 aligns across 11 bases. Trimming cost V 3 bases and J 1 base; bases outside gene matches: 5. The CDR3 spans 16 residues. The V gene's germline CDR1 is MGHRA and CDR2 YSYEKL. The CDR3 protein is CASSQAVAGGSYEQYF. For the CDR3, the DNA is TGCGCCAGCAGCCAGGCGGTAGCGGGAGGGTCCTACGAGCAGTACTTC.

With respect to this clone: At the DNA level, this CDR3 is encoded by other sequences in the same sample as well. The V call is TRBV24-1, the J call TRBJ2-3, with 7 nucleotides matching TRBD2. The CDR3 sequence is 13 residues long. CDR1 is KGHDR and CDR2 is SFDVKD in the germline V gene. Trimming cost V 5 bases and J 3 bases; bases outside gene matches: 1. The DNA of the CDR3 is TGTGCCACCAGTGGGGGAGGGACAGATACGCAGTATTTT. It specifies CATSGGGTDTQYF.

This clone showed up just a few times. The chain carries TRBV23-1 and TRBJ2-7; TRBD1 aligns across 7 bases. TRBV23-1 is an open reading frame whose function is uncertain. The length of the CDR3 is 17 residues. With 2 bases clipped from V and 2 bases from J, the junction kept 12 bases outside the gene matches. CDR3 region: CASSQGTGTDSPYEQYF. The CDR3 nucleotides read TGCGCCAGCAGTCAAGGCACCGGGACAGACAGTCCCTACGAGCAGTACTTC.

The J gene is TRBJ2-5, the V gene TRBV29-1; 8 bases map to TRBD1. Trimming at V came to 4 bases and at J to 9 bases, leaving 13 bases not matched to a gene. Germline V lookup: CDR1 SQVTM, CDR2 ANQGSEA. The length of the CDR3 is 14 residues. CDR3 sequence reads: CSVGNRGFFRAQYF. The CDR3 DNA sequence: TGCAGCGTTGGAAACAGGGGGTTCTTTAGGGCCCAGTACTTC. The variable domain in full, with the rest retrieved from reference TRBV29-1 and TRBJ2-5, is SAVISQKPSRDICQRGTSLTIQCQVDSQVTMMFWYRQQPGQSLTLIATANQGSEATYESGFVIDKFPISRPNLTFSTLTVSNMSPEDSSIYLCSVGNRGFFRAQYFGPGTRLLVL.

This clone was detected only a few times. V is TRBV10-2 and J is TRBJ2-1; D ambiguous. This CDR3 contains 15 residues. Germline-derived CDR1 and CDR2 are WSHSY and SAAADI. V was clipped by 0 bases and J by 0 bases, with 6 bases between them. This chain's CDR3 is CASSESMASYNEQFF. For the CDR3, the DNA is TGCGCCAGCAGTGAGTCCATGGCCTCCTACAATGAGCAGTTCTTC.

The genes are TRBV9 and TRBJ2-1; 11 positions match TRBD2. Germline V gene lookup returns CDR1 SGDLS and CDR2 YYNGEE. Unmatched junction bases numbered 4, after V lost 1 base and J lost 4 bases. This CDR3 has 16 residues. CDR3 DNA: TGTGCCAGCAGCGTAAAAGGGACTAGCGGTTACAATGAGCAGTTCTTC. Amino acid sequence: CASSVKGTSGYNEQFF.

V usage is TRBV28 and J usage is TRBJ2-2; 9 bases are shared with TRBD2. Germline lookup yields CDR1 MDHEN and CDR2 SYDVKM. The CDR3 is 15 residues long. V was pared by 3 bases and J by 6 bases, with 5 bases of the junction left unmatched. The CDR3 sequence: CASSLLAGRAGELFF. The CDR3 DNA sequence: TGTGCCAGCAGTTTGCTAGCGGGGAGGGCCGGGGAGCTGTTTTTT. Looking up the rest from reference TRBV28 and TRBJ2-2 gives the full variable domain: DVKVTQSSRYLVKRTGEKVFLECVQDMDHENMFWYRQDPGLGLRLIYFSYDVKMKEKGDIPEGYSVSREKKERFSLILESASTNQTSMYLCASSLLAGRAGELFFGEGSRLTVL.

The J gene is TRBJ2-5, the V gene TRBV27, with 9 bases matching TRBD1. V was pared by 6 bases and J by 5 bases, with 7 bases of the junction left unmatched. This CDR3 is built from 14 residues. The germline V gene has CDR1 MNHEY and CDR2 SMNVEV (reference sequence). CDR3 DNA sequence: TGTGCCAGCAGCCTACAGGGGGCGGGGGAGACCCAGTACTTC. It codes for CASSLQGAGETQYF.

The chain uses TRBV29-1 and TRBJ2-7, with D possibly being TRBD2 (6 bases). V was shortened by 6 bases and J by 5 bases, with 14 bases between the two germline ends. CDR1 SQVTM and CDR2 ANQGSEA come from the germline V gene. The CDR3 covers 12 residues. The CDR3 region has the DNA TGCAGCGTCGACACGCCGGGAGACGAGCAGTACTTC. Its translation: CSVDTPGDEQYF.

The chain joins TRBV27 to TRBJ2-1; 11 bases match TRBD2. Germline CDR1 is MNHEY and CDR2 is SMNVEV (reference sequence). J gave up 9 bases and V 5 bases, and 12 bases lay outside the gene matches. This CDR3 is built from 16 residues. The CDR3: CASSTFTSGSRSEQFF. As DNA, the CDR3 is TGTGCCAGCAGTACCTTTACTAGCGGGAGTAGATCTGAGCAGTTCTTC.